This TCR beta chain originates from a study of blood T cells in healthy people across ages. Study context: Capturing about one barcoded beta molecule per two T cells was achieved by template switching.

Per-sample yields of isolated PBMCs were at least 6 million. Through a sample-barcoded 5' primer and a J-beta primer mix, a second PCR was run for about 7 to 12 cycles. Each cDNA molecule was tagged by a template-switch adaptor that had 12 random nucleotides. TCRdb itself ran the 5' RACE reads through MiXCR, one entry per CDR3 protein. Of approximately 800,000 distinct CDR3 sequences in the sample, about 61% are singletons; the top ten hold about 26%. Regarding this clonotype: Its matching antigen is unknown.

Whole-study results and caveats: A roughly linear fall in TCR beta diversity per million T cells was seen with increasing age.

This CDR3 spans 15 amino acids. J was trimmed by 6 bases and V by 0 bases; bases with no gene match: 10. Germline CDR1 reads DFQATT; CDR2 reads SNEGSKA (reference sequence). The sequence came from a man aged 35 to 55 in good health. Sequenced: blood. The chain carries TRBV20-1 and TRBJ1-2; the match to TRBD1 covers 7 bases. In DNA, the CDR3 is TGCAGTGCTAGAGATCTAATGACAGGGAAGGATGGCTACACCTTC. Its protein product is CSARDLMTGKDGYTF.